Below, 8 T cell receptor beta chains from the same sample are listed, as sequenced in a study of identical twins. TCRdb independently ran MiXCR on the 5' RACE reads; one entry per CDR3 protein. Of 300,000 to 400,000 distinct CDR3 sequences in the sample, around 9% are singletons; the top ten hold 8.5% to 10%. Sequenced: naive T cells sorted from blood. Every receptor here comes from a woman in her 50s in good health.

The table lists this clonotype with many counts. The chain joins TRBV10-3 to TRBJ2-3; no clear D gene. With 2 bases removed from V and 5 bases from J, the gap between germline ends came to 2 bases. Germline-derived CDR1 and CDR2 are ENHRY and SYGVKD. This CDR3 has 11 amino acids. CDR3 sequence reads: CAISEVDTQYF. As DNA, the CDR3 is TGTGCCATCAGTGAGGTAGATACGCAGTATTTT.

This clonotype was detected many times. V usage is TRBV5-1 and J usage is TRBJ2-7, with D unresolved. The germline V and J ends were trimmed by 0 bases and 2 bases, with 9 bases remaining between them. CDR1 is SGHRS and CDR2 is YFSETQ in the germline V gene. The CDR3 runs 14 residues. The CDR3 is CASSLGRSTYEQYF. The CDR3 coding sequence is TGCGCCAGCAGCTTGGGTCGGAGCACCTACGAGCAGTACTTC.

This clonotype came up a few times. This chain links TRBV11-2 with TRBJ2-6, with 7 bases lining up with TRBD2. V lost 6 bases, J lost 0 bases, and 14 bases stayed unmatched. This CDR3 comprises 19 residues. Germline-derived CDR1 and CDR2 are SGHAT and FQNNGV. The chain's CDR3 is CASRDALTSRNSGANVLTF. CDR3 DNA: TGTGCCAGCAGGGATGCCCTGACTAGCCGAAACTCTGGGGCCAACGTCCTGACTTTC.

This clonotype was seen many times. V and J are TRBV12-3 or TRBV12-4 and TRBJ2-5; a weak D match, TRBD2 (6 bases). The CDR3 covers 15 residues. V was shortened by 2 bases and J by 4 bases, with 14 bases between the two germline ends. DNA of the CDR3: TGTGCCAGCAGTTTAAGGCTCGGAGGGGTAGAGACCCAGTACTTC. Amino acids: CASSLRLGGVETQYF.

The rearrangement links TRBV9 to TRBJ2-7, with D possibly being TRBD1 or TRBD2 (5 bases each). With 4 bases removed from V and 5 bases from J, the gap between germline ends came to 13 bases. This CDR3 has 13 residues. CDR1 and CDR2 from the germline V gene are SGDLS and YYNGEE. For the CDR3, the DNA is TGTGCCAGCAGCTTAGGCAGGGACGACGAGCAGTACTTC. Protein: CASSLGRDDEQYF.

This clonotype was seen a handful of times. The chain has TRBV29-1 and TRBJ2-1, with 8 bases fitting TRBD1. V lost 7 bases and J lost 14; bases outside the gene matches: 10. The germline CDR1 and CDR2 sequences are SQVTM and ANQGSEA. This CDR3 is built from 11 residues. CDR3 sequence (DNA): TGCAGCGCTGACAGGGGAGGCCGGGAGTTCTTC. Protein product: CSADRGGREFF.

The chain uses TRBV4-1 and TRBJ2-2, with 8 bases that match TRBD2. This CDR3 contains 16 residues. V lost 3 bases, J lost 4 bases, and 7 bases stayed unmatched. The V gene's germline CDR1 is MGHRA and CDR2 YSYEKL. CDR3 DNA: TGCGCCAGCAGCCACCCCTTACGGGAGGGCACCGGGGAGCTGTTTTTT. Its translation is CASSHPLREGTGELFF.

This clonotype was seen at least ten times. V and J are TRBV4-1 and TRBJ2-2; D might be TRBD2 (6 bases). Trimming took 0 bases from V and 0 from J, leaving 11 bases between them. CDR3 length equals 17 residues. Germline values: CDR1 MGHRA, CDR2 YSYEKL. CDR3 bases: TGCGCCAGCAGCCAAGAACCAGCGGGTACGAACACCGGGGAGCTGTTTTTT. Its protein is CASSQEPAGTNTGELFF.